This is a list of T cell receptor beta chains from one sample in a study of T-cell memory formation after mild COVID-19. TCRdb reprocessed the 5' RACE reads with MiXCR, giving one entry per CDR3 protein. The top ten hold about 12% of the sample, which has roughly 550,000 distinct CDR3 sequences, roughly 22% seen once. Sequencing used PBMCs or a T cell subset sorted from them (not recorded which). The receptors originated from an adult woman who had mild COVID-19 (a few samples of this study predate the infection). Cell type and time point are not known. CDR3s include the opening cysteine and the closing phenylalanine or tryptophan. D genes are given only for firm matches. The size entry is marked missing in some rows and otherwise reads once, few, many or a size class.

>-|TRBV20-1|TRBJ2-3|-
TGCAGTGCTAGGGGGACCCCAGGACGCACAGATACGCAGTATTTT
CSARGTPGRTDTQYF
>-|TRBV4-1|TRBJ2-7|TRBD1
TGCGCCAGCAGCCAAGCCCCGGGACAGTCCTACGAGCAGTACTTC
CASSQAPGQSYEQYF
>-|TRBV5-1|TRBJ1-1|-
TGCGCCAGCAGCCTCACCGAAGGGCCCCCGAACACTGAAGCTTTCTTT
CASSLTEGPPNTEAFF
>-|TRBV6-5|TRBJ2-2|-
TGTGCCAGCAGTTACTCCCGAAGATCCGGGGAGCTGTTTTTT
CASSYSRRSGELFF
>few|TRBV6-5|TRBJ2-6|-
TGTGCCAGCAGTTACGGCACATCTTCTGGGGCCAACGTCCTGACTTTC
CASSYGTSSGANVLTF
>few|TRBV7-9|TRBJ1-3|-
TGTGCCAACAGAAGACCCGGAGGGGGGAGCTCTGGAAACACCATATATTTT
CANRRPGGGSSGNTIYF
>few|TRBV7-2|TRBJ2-2|TRBD1
TGTGCCAGCAGTGAAGGGACAGGTAGATTCTCCGGGGAGCTGTTTTTT
CASSEGTGRFSGELFF
>many|TRBV12-3/TRBV12-4|TRBJ2-2|-
TGTGCCAGCAGCCTCCTTCAGAACACCGGGGAGCTGTTTTTT
CASSLLQNTGELFF
>-|TRBV27|TRBJ2-1|TRBD2
TGTGCCAGCAGTTACGAGACGGGAGCGGGGAATGAGCAGTTCTTC
CASSYETGAGNEQFF
>-|TRBV7-9|TRBJ2-1|TRBD2
TGTGCCAGCAGCTCCCTTAGCGGGAGTGCGGATGAGCAGTTCTTC
CASSSLSGSADEQFF
>many|TRBV20-1|TRBJ2-5|TRBD2
TGCAGTGCTCACCCTAGCGCGGGGGGGAAAGAGACCCAGTACTTC
CSAHPSAGGKETQYF
>once|TRBV5-1|TRBJ2-2|TRBD2
TGCGCCAGCAGCATCGCAGCGGGAGTTGGTGGGGAGCTGTTTTTT
CASSIAAGVGGELFF
>once|TRBV29-1|TRBJ1-2|-
TGCAGCGTTCCGGCGGGGAACTATGGCTACACCTTC
CSVPAGNYGYTF
>-|TRBV12-3/TRBV12-4|TRBJ1-1|-
TGTGCCAGCAGTTTCAGGGAGAACACTGAAGCTTTCTTT
CASSFRENTEAFF
>-|TRBV6-1|TRBJ2-3|-
TGTGCCAGCAACCCAGACGCGACAGATACGCAGTATTTT
CASNPDATDTQYF
>-|TRBV18|TRBJ2-5|TRBD2
TGTGCCAGCTCACCACCCGGACTAGTGACCCAGTACTTC
CASSPPGLVTQYF
>-|TRBV9|TRBJ1-2|-
TGTGCCAGCAGCGCGACGACAGGCTTCTATGGCTACACCTTC
CASSATTGFYGYTF
>-|TRBV4-3|TRBJ2-5|-
TGCGCCAGCAGCCAAGTGTGGGACGCTCAAGAGACCCAGTACTTC
CASSQVWDAQETQYF
>-|TRBV7-2|TRBJ2-7|-
TGTGCCAGCAGCTTAGGGACTTCACCCTACGAGCAGTACTTC
CASSLGTSPYEQYF
>-|TRBV7-2|TRBJ1-1|-
TGTGCCAGCAGCTTAGAACCCCGGGCACACGAAGCTTTCTTT
CASSLEPRAHEAFF
>few|TRBV6-5|TRBJ2-2|-
TGTGCCAGCAGTTACTCCCGCGGGATCGCGAACACCGGGGAGCTGTTTTTT
CASSYSRGIANTGELFF
>-|TRBV12-3/TRBV12-4|TRBJ2-1|-
TGTGCCAGCAGTTTTTGGAGAGTGGCGGGTGAGCAGTTCTTC
CASSFWRVAGEQFF
>-|TRBV28|TRBJ2-1|-
TGTGCCAGCAGTTATACGTATGAGCAGTTCTTC
CASSYTYEQFF
>-|TRBV20-1|TRBJ1-2|TRBD1
TGCAGTGCCCGGGGACAGGGCGTGAGCTACACCTTC
CSARGQGVSYTF
>-|TRBV30|TRBJ2-7|TRBD1
TGTGCCTGGACTAACAGGGGGCGCCGGGAGCAGTACTTC
CAWTNRGRREQYF
>-|TRBV10-3|TRBJ1-1|TRBD1
TGTGCCATCAGACCGGGACAGGGGGTCTCTGAAGCTTTCTTT
CAIRPGQGVSEAFF
>-|TRBV9|TRBJ1-2|-
TGTGCCAGCAGCGAGAGTCCGGTGGCCTATGGCTACACCTTC
CASSESPVAYGYTF
>few|TRBV3-1|TRBJ2-5|-
TGTGCCAGCAGCCAATCGGACGGGACGCCCCAGTACTTC
CASSQSDGTPQYF
>few|TRBV10-2|TRBJ2-1|-
TGCGCCAGCAGTGAGTCGACAGGGAGGGATGAGCAGTTCTTC
CASSESTGRDEQFF
>many|TRBV5-1|TRBJ2-7|-
TGCGCCAGCAGCTCCTACAGCCACAAGGGGAACTCCTACGAGCAGTACTTC
CASSSYSHKGNSYEQYF
>few|TRBV13|TRBJ2-7|-
TGTGCCAGCAGCTTAGCTAACCACTACGAGCAGTACTTC
CASSLANHYEQYF
>-|TRBV7-6|TRBJ1-1|-
TGTGCCAGCAGCTTGCAGGAGCAGAACACTGAAGCTTTCTTT
CASSLQEQNTEAFF
>-|TRBV6-5|TRBJ1-2|TRBD1
TGTGCCAGCACCACGGGGGACAGCGGCTACACCTTC
CASTTGDSGYTF
>-|TRBV10-1|TRBJ2-7|TRBD2
TGCGCCAGCAGTGACCTGCTTCTCGTCGGAGAGACTAGCGGGTCATTCTCGGACGAGCAGTACTTC
CASSDLLLVGETSGSFSDEQYF
>-|TRBV5-1|TRBJ1-1|-
TGCGCCAGCAGGTACAGGGTTGAGACTGAAGCTTTCTTT
CASRYRVETEAFF
>-|TRBV12-3/TRBV12-4|TRBJ1-5|TRBD1
TGTGCCAGCAGTTCCCCTCTTGGGACAGGGCGCAATCAGCCCCAGCATTTT
CASSSPLGTGRNQPQHF
>-|TRBV20-1|TRBJ2-7|TRBD2
TGCAGTGCAACCCTAGCGGGCCCAGCCTACGAGCAGTACTTC
CSATLAGPAYEQYF
>-|TRBV13|TRBJ2-1|-
TGTGCCAGCAGCTCGAGACGAACTAGAAATCCCAATGAGCAGTTCTTC
CASSSRRTRNPNEQFF
>-|TRBV29-1|TRBJ2-7|TRBD2
TGCAGCGTTGTAATGCCGGGACTAGCGACCTACGAGCAGTACTTC
CSVVMPGLATYEQYF
>-|TRBV6-6|TRBJ2-2|TRBD2
TGTGCCAGCAGTTACTCGATTATTGCTAGCGGGGGCCCTGAGGGCGGGGAGCTGTTTTTT
CASSYSIIASGGPEGGELFF
>-|TRBV10-3|TRBJ2-1|TRBD2
TGTGCCATCGATTCCTCTAGCGGCAATGAGCAGTTCTTC
CAIDSSSGNEQFF
>-|TRBV4-1|TRBJ2-3|-
TGCGCCAGCAGTCGCTCGGGGGTCTACACAGATACGCAGTATTTT
CASSRSGVYTDTQYF
>-|TRBV7-8|TRBJ2-2|TRBD1
TGTGCCAGCAGCTTAGAGGGGGCAGAGGGCGGGGAGCTGTTTTTT
CASSLEGAEGGELFF
>-|TRBV7-8|TRBJ2-1|TRBD1
TGTGCCAGCAGTTCCGGGACAGGGCGGGCTGAGCAGTTCTTC
CASSSGTGRAEQFF
>-|TRBV18|TRBJ2-5|-
TGTGCCAGCTCACTAGGGGTAAAAGAGACCCAGTACTTC
CASSLGVKETQYF
>-|TRBV5-1|TRBJ2-6|-
TGCGCCAGCAGCTTGGAGGGTTTCGGTTTCGGGGCCAACGTCCTGACTTTC
CASSLEGFGFGANVLTF
>few|TRBV6-2/TRBV6-3|TRBJ2-1|-
TGTGCCAGCAGTCCCGCCCACTACAATGAGCAGTTCTTC
CASSPAHYNEQFF
>few|TRBV3-1|TRBJ1-1|-
TGTGCCAGCAGCCAAGCCCGCACTGAAGCTTTCTTT
CASSQARTEAFF
>many|TRBV7-2|TRBJ2-5|TRBD2
TGTGCCAGCAGTTATAGCGGGAGTCTTCGGGAGACCCAGTACTTC
CASSYSGSLRETQYF
>few|TRBV7-8|TRBJ2-7|-
TGTGCCAGCAGCCCCGGCCCCTCTCGGGGGGAGCAGTACTTC
CASSPGPSRGEQYF
>-|TRBV29-1|TRBJ2-5|TRBD1
TGCAGCGTTGGAGACTCCGGGACAGGGCGATGGGAGACCCAGTACTTC
CSVGDSGTGRWETQYF
>-|TRBV2|TRBJ1-4|-
TGTGCCAGCCATGCCGGGATGAAGGTCGGAAAACTGTTTTTT
CASHAGMKVGKLFF
>few|TRBV14|TRBJ2-3|TRBD2
TGTGCCAGCAGCCAAGTCTTTAAGGCTAGCGGGAGTCGGGCAGATACGCAGTATTTT
CASSQVFKASGSRADTQYF
>few|TRBV6-2/TRBV6-3|TRBJ2-7|-
TGTGCCAGCAGCATCGGGACCTACGAGCAGTACTTC
CASSIGTYEQYF
>-|TRBV12-3/TRBV12-4|TRBJ1-1|-
TGTGCCAGCAGTTTAGCGGGGAGGGCTGAAGCTTTCTTT
CASSLAGRAEAFF
>few|TRBV5-1|TRBJ2-3|TRBD2
TGCGCCAGCAGCATTTTGACTAGCGGGGCCACAGATACGCAGTATTTT
CASSILTSGATDTQYF
>few|TRBV12-3/TRBV12-4|TRBJ1-1|-
TGTGCCAGCAGTTTAGTCCGTACTTACAGGGAGAGTCGGGGCACTGAAGCTTTCTTT
CASSLVRTYRESRGTEAFF